These T cell receptor beta chains were read from a single sample in a study of regulatory T cells in long-lasting Graves disease. TCRdb redid the calling of the multiplex PCR reads with MiXCR, one entry per CDR3 protein. The sample holds a few hundred thousand distinct CDR3 sequences, 15% seen once. This sample was shared with a second study, whose subject was T cells in Graves' hyperthyroidism and ophthalmopathy.

The sequencing used peripheral blood mononuclear cells (PBMCs), collected at new diagnosis, from a patient treated with antithyroid drugs. The receptors were gathered from a woman in her thirties or forties with Graves disease. The CDR3 runs from the conserved cysteine through the conserved F or W. A D gene is named only where the DNA matches it firmly. Clone size is given for some rows only: seen once, a few or many times, or a class if the clone is expanded.

D	size	J	V	length	DNA	CDR3
.	.	TRBJ2-4	TRBV11-2	13	TGTGCCAGCAGCTTAGATCTAAGGTACATTCAGTACTTC	CASSLDLRYIQYF
.	many	TRBJ2-3	TRBV5-1	16	TGCGCCAGCAGCTTGGCGGACAGTTACGGCACAGATACGCAGTATTTT	CASSLADSYGTDTQYF
TRBD2	few	TRBJ2-7	TRBV7-2	14	TGTGCCAGCAGCTCCGGGACTAGCGGCACACTGCAGTACTTC	CASSSGTSGTLQYF
TRBD2	many	TRBJ2-1	TRBV2	11	TGTGCCAGCCAATTAGCGGGACTGTGGTTCTTC	CASQLAGLWFF
TRBD1	many	TRBJ2-1	TRBV6-6	15	TGTGCCAGCAGTTACTCGGACAGGGGGTACAATGAGCAGTTCTTC	CASSYSDRGYNEQFF
.	many	TRBJ2-1	TRBV29-1	14	TGCAGCGGGTCCTTTAATAGCGACTACAATGAGCAGTTCTTC	CSGSFNSDYNEQFF
.	.	TRBJ2-1	TRBV5-4	12	TGTGCCAGCAGCTGGGTTATGGAAGAGCAGCTCTTC	CASSWVMEEQLF
.	many	TRBJ2-1	TRBV9	13	TGTGCCAGCAGCGTAGAGGATGGGGATGAGCAGTTCTTC	CASSVEDGDEQFF
.	.	TRBJ1-1	TRBV6-5	14	TGTGCCAGCAGTTACCAGATCTGGAACACTGAAGCTTTCTTT	CASSYQIWNTEAFF
TRBD1	.	TRBJ2-7	TRBV28	15	TGTGCCAGCGGCCCATCCGGGACAGGGGCCTACGAGCAGTACTTC	CASGPSGTGAYEQYF
.	.	TRBJ2-7	TRBV3-1	15	TGTGCCAGCAGCCTAGGGGGGACGGACCGTTCCGAGCAGTACTTC	CASSLGGTDRSEQYF
TRBD2	.	TRBJ2-1	TRBV24-1	17	TGTGCCACCAGTGTGATAACTAGCGGGAGGGAAAGCAATGAGCAGTTCTTC	CATSVITSGRESNEQFF
TRBD1	many	TRBJ2-1	TRBV6-1	16	TGTGCCAGCAGACCTAAGGGGGCTTCATCCTACAATGAGCAGTTCTTC	CASRPKGASSYNEQFF
TRBD2	.	TRBJ2-5	TRBV28	14	TGTGCCAGCAGTTTGAGGGAGGGCCGGGAGACCCAGTACTTC	CASSLREGRETQYF
.	few	TRBJ1-4	TRBV6-1	13	TGTGCCAGCTTGGCAGGGACTAATGAAAAACTGTTTTTT	CASLAGTNEKLFF
.	many	TRBJ2-7	TRBV3-1	13	TGTGCCAGCAGCCAAGATTACAGCAACGAGCAGTACTTC	CASSQDYSNEQYF
.	few	TRBJ1-5	TRBV19	15	TGTGCCAGTAGTCTACTGGACGTGGGGAATCAGCCCCAGCATTTT	CASSLLDVGNQPQHF
.	.	TRBJ2-3	TRBV11-2	14	TGTGCCAGCAATTACCGGGACGGGGCAGATACGCAGTATTTT	CASNYRDGADTQYF
.	many	TRBJ2-1	TRBV2	14	TGTGCCAGCAGTGTCGAGATGGGCTACAATGAGCAGTTCTTC	CASSVEMGYNEQFF
.	many	TRBJ2-7	TRBV12-3/TRBV12-4	12	TGTGCCAGCAGTTTGTCAGGGTCTGGGTCGTACTTC	CASSLSGSGSYF
.	.	TRBJ1-1	TRBV5-6	14	TGTGCCAGCAGCTTACCGGCCCTTAACACTGAAGCTTTCTTT	CASSLPALNTEAFF
TRBD1	.	TRBJ2-7	TRBV30	15	TGTGCCTGGAGTGTACAGGGGCCGCGGGCCTACGAGCAGTACTTC	CAWSVQGPRAYEQYF
.	many	TRBJ1-1	TRBV11-3	14	TGTGCCAGCAGCCCCATCCGCGGGGACACTGAAGCTTTCTTT	CASSPIRGDTEAFF
TRBD1	many	TRBJ2-7	TRBV12-3/TRBV12-4	15	TGTGCCAGCAGTTTAAGTGGACAGGAGCGCTACGAGCAGTACTTC	CASSLSGQERYEQYF
TRBD1	many	TRBJ2-5	TRBV4-3	16	TGCGCCAGCAGCCAAGATTGGCCAGGGGGCACGAAGACCCAGTACTTC	CASSQDWPGGTKTQYF
TRBD1	many	TRBJ2-7	TRBV2	12	TGTGCCAGCAGCAGGACAGGGCCAGAGCAGTACTTC	CASSRTGPEQYF
.	many	TRBJ1-6	TRBV11-3	14	TGTGCCAGCAGCTTGGAAGGGGACAATTCACCCCTCCACTTT	CASSLEGDNSPLHF
TRBD2	many	TRBJ2-7	TRBV3-1	16	TGTGCCAGCAGCCAAGATCTCCAGCGGGGCTACTACGAGCAGTACTTC	CASSQDLQRGYYEQYF
TRBD1	.	TRBJ2-7	TRBV3-1	19	TGTGCCAGCAGCCATGGGCTTAGAACAGGGGTCCTTAGCTCCTACGAGCAGTACTTC	CASSHGLRTGVLSSYEQYF
TRBD2	.	TRBJ2-3	TRBV12-3/TRBV12-4	16	TGTGCCAGCAGTTGGACTAGCGGTTTTGGCACAGATACGCAGTATTTT	CASSWTSGFGTDTQYF
.	few	TRBJ2-5	TRBV4-2	15	TGTGCCAGCAGCCAAGACCCGGTGGCACAAGAGACCCAGTACTTC	CASSQDPVAQETQYF
TRBD1	few	TRBJ1-4	TRBV6-2/TRBV6-3	17	TGTGCCAGCAGCGCGACAGGGGGTGTCTTACTTAATGAAAAACTGTTTTTT	CASSATGGVLLNEKLFF
.	.	TRBJ1-5	TRBV20-1	16	TGCAGTGCTAGAATGCCCGGACGGTCAGGCAATCAGCCCCAGCATTTT	CSARMPGRSGNQPQHF
TRBD2	many	TRBJ2-7	TRBV15	14	TGTGCCACCAGTCCAGCGGGAAGCTCCTACGAGCAGTACTTC	CATSPAGSSYEQYF
TRBD1	few	TRBJ1-1	TRBV10-3	12	TGTGCCATGGGACAGGGGGGCACTGAAGCTTTCTTT	CAMGQGGTEAFF
TRBD2	.	TRBJ2-3	TRBV28	14	TGTGCCACCTATCAGCGGGAGTACCCAGATACGCAGTATTTT	CATYQREYPDTQYF
TRBD1	many	TRBJ1-1	TRBV2	13	TGTGCCAGCAAGGACAGGGTAATCACTGAAGCTTTCTTT	CASKDRVITEAFF
TRBD2	many	TRBJ2-7	TRBV15	13	TGTGCCACCAGCAGAGATGGGGGGGACGAGCAGTACTTC	CATSRDGGDEQYF
.	.	TRBJ1-2	TRBV28	15	TGTGCCAGCAGGAAACCGGGGGGTTCAGTCTATGGCTACACCTTC	CASRKPGGSVYGYTF
.	many	TRBJ1-5	TRBV27	15	TGTGCCAGCAGTTTATCAGAGGAAAGCAATCAGCCCCAGCATTTT	CASSLSEESNQPQHF
TRBD1	.	TRBJ1-1	TRBV20-1	16	TGCAGTGCTAGAGGGGGACAGGGGAGACTGAACACTGAAGCTTTCTTT	CSARGGQGRLNTEAFF